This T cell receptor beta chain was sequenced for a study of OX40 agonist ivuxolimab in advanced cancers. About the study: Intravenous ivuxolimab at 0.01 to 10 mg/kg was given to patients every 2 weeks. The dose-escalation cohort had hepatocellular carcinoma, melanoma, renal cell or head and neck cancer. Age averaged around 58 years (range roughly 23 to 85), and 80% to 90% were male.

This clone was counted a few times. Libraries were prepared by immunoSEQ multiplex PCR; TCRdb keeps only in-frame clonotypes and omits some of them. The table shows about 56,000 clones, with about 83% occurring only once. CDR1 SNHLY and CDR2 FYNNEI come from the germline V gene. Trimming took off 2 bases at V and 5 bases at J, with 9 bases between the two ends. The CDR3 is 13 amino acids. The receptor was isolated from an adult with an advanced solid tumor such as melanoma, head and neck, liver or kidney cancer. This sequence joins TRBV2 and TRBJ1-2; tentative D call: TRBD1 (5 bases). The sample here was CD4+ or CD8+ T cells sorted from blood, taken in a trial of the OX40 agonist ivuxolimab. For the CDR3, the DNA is TGTGCCAGCAGTGAAACAGGTGGTTATGGCTACACCTTC. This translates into CASSETGGYGYTF.